This T cell receptor (beta chain) was recorded in a study of blood T cell repertoires in COVID-19 (dated by TCRdb to 2018 to 2020). General notes on the study: Samples from collaborators originated in the United States, Italy and Spain and spanned both the acute and convalescent phases of COVID-19. The material from the prospective study consisted of cDNA or gDNA derived from T cells, B-cell-depleted T cells, or PBMCs. The repertoires were released in a freely available public database meant as a resource for research on the immune response to SARS-CoV-2. A de-identified subject ID, COVID-19 status, age in years and sex were almost always included in the sample metadata. The samples were drawn from the first 160 participants of the ongoing ImmuneRACE study and from more than 1,000 subjects provided by 6 global collaborators. Where available, HLA class I and class II types were obtained from metadata supplied by the sample provider rather than from assay-based typing. Deeply sampled blood TCRbeta repertoires from subjects exposed to, actively infected with, or recovered from COVID-19 were included in the dataset. Study-level results and caveats: Clinical and demographic metadata were provided uncurated, with the amount varying by source and participant.

The collaborating institutions used their own protocols to collect whole blood in K2EDTA tubes. Collaborator samples were shipped for TCRbeta analysis as frozen whole blood, isolated PBMCs, or DNA extracted from either sample type. Notes on this clone: Its antigen has not been determined. The record has no base qualities; no much larger clone is one base away.

Germline trimming: 3 bases from V, 6 bases from J; junction bases outside gene matches: 7. The CDR3, from cysteine to phenylalanine, totals 16 residues. CDR3 DNA is the only sequence kept; it has 48 bases, read in frame from the first base. For CDR1 and CDR2, the germline V gene lists KGHDR and SFDVKD. The immunoSEQ Assay, a bias-controlled multiplex PCR, was used to amplify TCRbeta CDR3 regions from genomic DNA. Processing in the source paper ran as follows. Nucleated cell counts per sample were estimated from amplification of reference gene primers within the assay. To quantify the absolute abundance of each unique TCRbeta CDR3 rearrangement, sequence reads were collapsed and filtered. For each sample, productive Simpson clonality was calculated as the square root of Simpson's diversity index across productive rearrangements. Entries here come from immuneACCESS through TCRdb and include only in-frame sequences with V and J called. Some clones fail to appear in such tables; in the studies checked, an unresolved V gene covers under half of the shortfall, and the cause of the remainder is unknown. The DNA was the basis for D and trimming; V, J and clone size are from that table. The sample contains about 80,000 clones, around 80% of them found a single time. The top ten constitute about a fifth of the sample.

The rearranged chain carries TRBV24-1 and TRBJ2-3, with TRBD1 matching 11 junction bases. The sample consisted of peripheral blood. This TCR derives from a human donor in a cohort sampled during active COVID-19. CDR3 sequence: CATSDTGQGASDTQYF. Here is the DNA: TGTGCCACCAGTGATACCGGACAGGGGGCGTCGGATACGCAGTATTTT.